What follows describes a single T cell receptor (beta chain). What it binds is unknown. A much more abundant neighbour one base away suggests this may be a read error. Genomic DNA acted as the template from which TCR beta VDJ combination and CDR3 sequence profiling were carried out. From the reads, TCRdb called clonotypes with MiXCR, one entry per CDR3 protein. Of 100,000 to 150,000 distinct CDR3 sequences listed, about 40% are singletons. The record originates from a study of CD8+CD57+ T cells in acquired aplastic anemia. Looking at the study overall: Sorted CD4+ and CD8+ cell DNA averaged 3.2 ug. Study-wide points: Patients and controls turned out to have twenty-nine CD8+ CDR3 sequences in common.

Previously, flow cytometry had revealed CD8+CD57+ cell expansion in the patients chosen for sequencing. Severe acquired aplastic anemia was diagnosed in all patients. Blood sampling was performed on the patients, and none of them had received therapy by then. This CDR3 is 15 amino acids long. Looked up from germline, CDR1 is MNHNS and CDR2 is SASEGT. Source material: sorted CD4+, CD8+, or CD8+CD57+ T cells (not recorded which) from PBMCs. The receptor's source is a human donor with aplastic anemia. The chain employs TRBV6-1 and TRBJ1-4; D gene unclear. As DNA, the CDR3 is TGTACCAGCACCACTACCCGAGGGATCGCTGAAAAACTGTTTTTT. Protein: CTSTTTRGIAEKLFF.